This T cell receptor beta chain was observed in a study of blood T cell repertoires in COVID-19. At the level of the study: COVID-19 samples collected from the United States, Italy and Spain covered acute and convalescent phases. The analysed material was cDNA or gDNA that came from T cells, B-cell-depleted T cells, or PBMCs.

The ends lost 5 bases at V and 4 bases at J; junction bases unmatched: 4. The germline CDR1 and CDR2 sequences are SEHNR and FQNEAQ (reference sequence). The CDR3 has 13 amino acids. As originally analysed: Reference gene primer amplification gave estimated nucleated cell counts. Sequencing used immunoSEQ multiplex PCR; TCRdb keeps in-frame clones, though not all of them. Clone size and the V and J calls come from that table; the DNA yielded D and trimming. This table holds 200,000 to 300,000 clones, about 87% found once. Specimen: peripheral blood. This TCR was recovered from a woman aged 40 to 55 with acute or convalescent COVID-19. The V call is TRBV7-9, the J call TRBJ2-5, with TRBD1 identical over 7 bases. CDR3 region: CASSLRDRETQYF. CDR3 sequence (DNA): TGTGCCAGCAGCCTCCGGGACAGAGAGACCCAGTACTTC. Together with reference TRBV7-9 and TRBJ2-5, the CDR3 gives the full variable domain: DTGVSQNPRHKITKRGQNVTFRCDPISEHNRLYWYRQTLGQGPEFLTYFQNEAQLEKSRLLSDRFSAERPKGSFSTLEIQRTEQGDSAMYLCASSLRDRETQYFGPGTRLLVL.